A selection of T cell receptor beta chains follows, all from one sample in a study of T-cell memory formation after mild COVID-19. Each CDR3 protein is one row after TCRdb ran MiXCR on the 5' RACE reads. The repertoire holds approximately 150,000 distinct CDR3 sequences, around 13% seen once, with less than 15% in the top ten. The sample taken for sequencing was PBMCs or a T cell subset sorted from them (not recorded which). These TCRs come from an adult woman who had mild COVID-19 (a few samples of this study predate the infection). Cell type and time point are not known. CDR3s include the opening cysteine and the closing phenylalanine or tryptophan. A D gene is named only where the DNA matches it firmly. The listing skips clone size in some rows; elsewhere it reads once, few, many or a size class.

clone size: few
V gene: TRBV29-1
D gene: TRBD1
J gene: TRBJ1-5
CDR3 DNA: TGCAGCGTCCTCATAGGGTCAGGGGGGGGCGAGCCCCAGCATTTT
CDR3 protein: CSVLIGSGGGEPQHF

clone size: .
V gene: TRBV7-2
D gene: .
J gene: TRBJ2-5
CDR3 DNA: TGTGCCATCGGGAATTCGCCTCAAGAGACCCAGTACTTC
CDR3 protein: CAIGNSPQETQYF

clone size: many
V gene: TRBV20-1
D gene: .
J gene: TRBJ2-1
CDR3 DNA: TGCAGTGCTAGAGTCTTAACTTACAATGAGCAGTTCTTC
CDR3 protein: CSARVLTYNEQFF

clone size: .
V gene: TRBV29-1
D gene: .
J gene: TRBJ2-3
CDR3 DNA: TGCAGCGTCCCTCCCGGCCATGCGGCGGGGACGCAGTATTTT
CDR3 protein: CSVPPGHAAGTQYF

clone size: .
V gene: TRBV13
D gene: .
J gene: TRBJ2-1
CDR3 DNA: TGTGCCAGCAGCTTAGGACGTGGGATGAGCAGAGATGAGCAGTTCTTC
CDR3 protein: CASSLGRGMSRDEQFF

clone size: .
V gene: TRBV20-1
D gene: TRBD1
J gene: TRBJ2-7
CDR3 DNA: TGCAGTGCTAGGTATTCGCGACAGGGTTTAAGCGAGCAGTACTTC
CDR3 protein: CSARYSRQGLSEQYF

clone size: many
V gene: TRBV11-2
D gene: TRBD2
J gene: TRBJ2-5
CDR3 DNA: TGTGCCAGCAGCCCGGGGACTAGCGGGAGGGAAGAGACCCAGTACTTC
CDR3 protein: CASSPGTSGREETQYF

clone size: few
V gene: TRBV7-8
D gene: .
J gene: TRBJ2-2
CDR3 DNA: TGTGCCAGCAGCCGACGGGGGAAAGGAGTCGCCGGGGAGCTGTTTTTT
CDR3 protein: CASSRRGKGVAGELFF

clone size: .
V gene: TRBV21-1
D gene: .
J gene: TRBJ1-4
CDR3 DNA: TGTGCCAGCAGTCGCTGGGGGCCTTCCATTAATGAAAAACTGTTTTTT
CDR3 protein: CASSRWGPSINEKLFF

clone size: .
V gene: TRBV11-2
D gene: .
J gene: TRBJ1-1
CDR3 DNA: TGTGCCACCCTCCAGGCGGGGAACACTGAAGCTTTCTTT
CDR3 protein: CATLQAGNTEAFF

clone size: few
V gene: TRBV7-6
D gene: TRBD1
J gene: TRBJ2-7
CDR3 DNA: TGTGCCAGCAGCTCTGGGACAGGGGGCCACCACGAGCAGTACTTC
CDR3 protein: CASSSGTGGHHEQYF

clone size: few
V gene: TRBV2
D gene: TRBD1
J gene: TRBJ2-3
CDR3 DNA: TGTGCCAGCAGTCGGACAGGGGGCGTAGATACGCAGTATTTT
CDR3 protein: CASSRTGGVDTQYF

clone size: few
V gene: TRBV28
D gene: .
J gene: TRBJ1-6
CDR3 DNA: TGTGCCACCAAGGGGGGAGGAGGATTACTCAATTCACCCCTCCACTTT
CDR3 protein: CATKGGGGLLNSPLHF

clone size: .
V gene: TRBV7-2
D gene: .
J gene: TRBJ1-6
CDR3 DNA: TGTGCCAGCAGCTTATCCAGCGCGGGACTTCGCTCCTATAATTCACCCCTCCACTTT
CDR3 protein: CASSLSSAGLRSYNSPLHF

clone size: .
V gene: TRBV27
D gene: .
J gene: TRBJ2-7
CDR3 DNA: TGTGCCAGCAGCCAGGGGGGGTCCTACGAGCAGTACTTC
CDR3 protein: CASSQGGSYEQYF

clone size: .
V gene: TRBV12-3/TRBV12-4
D gene: TRBD1
J gene: TRBJ1-5
CDR3 DNA: TGTGCCAGCAGCCCGACAGGGCATAGCAATCAGCCCCAGCATTTT
CDR3 protein: CASSPTGHSNQPQHF

clone size: few
V gene: TRBV29-1
D gene: .
J gene: TRBJ2-3
CDR3 DNA: TGCAGCGTTCTATATTTAGGGGCGGGAGATACGCAGTATTTT
CDR3 protein: CSVLYLGAGDTQYF

clone size: .
V gene: TRBV5-1
D gene: TRBD1
J gene: TRBJ1-1
CDR3 DNA: TGCGACAGCAGCTTGACAGGGGGGACCACTGAAGCTTTCTTT
CDR3 protein: CDSSLTGGTTEAFF

clone size: few
V gene: TRBV27
D gene: TRBD1
J gene: TRBJ2-7
CDR3 DNA: TGTGCCAGCAGTACACAGGGGAGCGAGCAGTACTTC
CDR3 protein: CASSTQGSEQYF

clone size: few
V gene: TRBV5-1
D gene: .
J gene: TRBJ2-7
CDR3 DNA: TGCGCCAGCAGCTTGGAGGGGCTAGCCGGGGGGCAGTACTTC
CDR3 protein: CASSLEGLAGGQYF

clone size: .
V gene: TRBV20-1
D gene: .
J gene: TRBJ1-4
CDR3 DNA: TGCAGTGCTCTCAAAGGGATAGTTAATGAAAAACTGTTTTTT
CDR3 protein: CSALKGIVNEKLFF

clone size: many
V gene: TRBV27
D gene: TRBD2
J gene: TRBJ2-3
CDR3 DNA: TGTGCCAGCCGGGCGGGAGGAGGCACAGATACGCAGTATTTT
CDR3 protein: CASRAGGGTDTQYF

clone size: .
V gene: TRBV18
D gene: .
J gene: TRBJ1-2
CDR3 DNA: TGTGCCAGCCCCGTTTCAATTCCCTCAGGGGACTATGGCTACACCTTC
CDR3 protein: CASPVSIPSGDYGYTF

clone size: .
V gene: TRBV12-3/TRBV12-4
D gene: .
J gene: TRBJ2-3
CDR3 DNA: TGTGCCAGCAGCCCCACCGCGTGGGCGTGGTATTTT
CDR3 protein: CASSPTAWAWYF

clone size: few
V gene: TRBV4-3
D gene: TRBD2
J gene: TRBJ2-4
CDR3 DNA: TGCGCCAGCAGCCAGCAACGGGGGGCTAGCGGGTTTAAAAACATTCAGTACTTC
CDR3 protein: CASSQQRGASGFKNIQYF

clone size: many
V gene: TRBV5-1
D gene: TRBD2
J gene: TRBJ2-3
CDR3 DNA: TGCGCCAGCAGCCCAAGACTAGCGGGGGGGGCAGATACGCAGTATTTT
CDR3 protein: CASSPRLAGGADTQYF

clone size: few
V gene: TRBV5-1
D gene: .
J gene: TRBJ2-2
CDR3 DNA: TGCGCCAGCAGGGACGGGCATGGCACCGGGGAGCTGTTTTTT
CDR3 protein: CASRDGHGTGELFF

clone size: .
V gene: TRBV30
D gene: .
J gene: TRBJ2-7
CDR3 DNA: TGTGCCTGGGAAGGGATTATGGACTCCTACGAGCAGTACTTC
CDR3 protein: CAWEGIMDSYEQYF

clone size: .
V gene: TRBV7-2
D gene: .
J gene: TRBJ2-7
CDR3 DNA: TGTGCCAGCAGCATGCCCCGGAATTCGGGCTACGAGCAGTACTTC
CDR3 protein: CASSMPRNSGYEQYF

clone size: .
V gene: TRBV4-3
D gene: .
J gene: TRBJ2-1
CDR3 DNA: TGCGCCAGCAGCCAAGCCACCTTTCCCCCCTACAATGAGCAGTTCTTC
CDR3 protein: CASSQATFPPYNEQFF

clone size: few
V gene: TRBV19
D gene: .
J gene: TRBJ1-1
CDR3 DNA: TGTGCCAGTAGTGCTTCGACGTGGGTTGGCACTGAAGCTTTCTTT
CDR3 protein: CASSASTWVGTEAFF

clone size: .
V gene: TRBV5-5
D gene: .
J gene: TRBJ2-5
CDR3 DNA: TGTGCCAGCAGCTTGGGAGATCCTACCCTGGGGACCCAGTACTTC
CDR3 protein: CASSLGDPTLGTQYF

clone size: .
V gene: TRBV5-1
D gene: TRBD2
J gene: TRBJ2-3
CDR3 DNA: TGCGCCAGCCATAGCGGGGAACTAGATACGCAGTATTTT
CDR3 protein: CASHSGELDTQYF

clone size: .
V gene: TRBV7-6
D gene: .
J gene: TRBJ2-3
CDR3 DNA: TGTGCCAGCAGCTCGGACATGGACTATGCGAATACGCAGTATTTT
CDR3 protein: CASSSDMDYANTQYF

clone size: few
V gene: TRBV18
D gene: TRBD1
J gene: TRBJ2-7
CDR3 DNA: TGTGCCAGCTCACCTGGACAGGTGACCTACGAGCAGTACTTC
CDR3 protein: CASSPGQVTYEQYF

clone size: few
V gene: TRBV14
D gene: .
J gene: TRBJ2-3
CDR3 DNA: TGTGCCAGCAGCCAAGTCGGGAGAGGGGGTACGCAGTATTTT
CDR3 protein: CASSQVGRGGTQYF

clone size: many
V gene: TRBV4-1
D gene: .
J gene: TRBJ2-3
CDR3 DNA: TGCGCCAGCAGCCCACCGGGACGCACAGATACGCAGTATTTT
CDR3 protein: CASSPPGRTDTQYF

clone size: few
V gene: TRBV24-1
D gene: .
J gene: TRBJ1-2
CDR3 DNA: TGTGCCACCAGTGAGGGGACGTTCTATGGCTACACCTTC
CDR3 protein: CATSEGTFYGYTF

clone size: .
V gene: TRBV7-6
D gene: TRBD1
J gene: TRBJ1-1
CDR3 DNA: TGTGCCAGCAGCTTAGGACAGGGGGGGTACACTGAAGCTTTCTTT
CDR3 protein: CASSLGQGGYTEAFF

clone size: .
V gene: TRBV7-8
D gene: .
J gene: TRBJ2-3
CDR3 DNA: TGTGCCAGCAGCTTAGTGTGGAAACCCGAGGGGGATACGCAGTATTTT
CDR3 protein: CASSLVWKPEGDTQYF

clone size: .
V gene: TRBV6-1
D gene: TRBD1
J gene: TRBJ2-1
CDR3 DNA: TGTGCCAGCAGTGAGGTACAGGGGCGCAGGAATGAGCAGTTCTTC
CDR3 protein: CASSEVQGRRNEQFF

clone size: few
V gene: TRBV4-2
D gene: .
J gene: TRBJ2-6
CDR3 DNA: TGTGCCAGCAGCCCTCTCCTAGAGCGGGTAGTATCTGGGGCCAACGTCCTGACTTTC
CDR3 protein: CASSPLLERVVSGANVLTF

clone size: .
V gene: TRBV18
D gene: TRBD1
J gene: TRBJ1-1
CDR3 DNA: TGTGCCAGCTCACCAGGGACAGGAGAGTTGAACACTGAAGCTTTCTTT
CDR3 protein: CASSPGTGELNTEAFF

clone size: few
V gene: TRBV9
D gene: .
J gene: TRBJ2-3
CDR3 DNA: TGTGCCAGCAGCGCAAGCGGACTCTACTCAGATACGCAGTATTTT
CDR3 protein: CASSASGLYSDTQYF

clone size: once
V gene: TRBV24-1
D gene: .
J gene: TRBJ2-5
CDR3 DNA: TGTGCCACCAGTGATTATCTTCCGGCAGGACGGGAGGAGACCCAGTACTTC
CDR3 protein: CATSDYLPAGREETQYF

clone size: few
V gene: TRBV12-3/TRBV12-4
D gene: TRBD2
J gene: TRBJ2-1
CDR3 DNA: TGTGCCAGCAGCCGGGGACTAGCGGGAGGGCCCAACAATGAGCAGTTCTTC
CDR3 protein: CASSRGLAGGPNNEQFF

clone size: many
V gene: TRBV7-2
D gene: TRBD2
J gene: TRBJ2-5
CDR3 DNA: TGTGCCAGCAGCACTCCGGGACTAGCGGGAGCGGGAGAGACCCAGTACTTC
CDR3 protein: CASSTPGLAGAGETQYF

clone size: few
V gene: TRBV7-6
D gene: .
J gene: TRBJ2-7
CDR3 DNA: TGTGCCAGCAGCTTAGGAGGTAGCTTGAGCGAGCAGTACTTC
CDR3 protein: CASSLGGSLSEQYF

clone size: few
V gene: TRBV25-1
D gene: TRBD1
J gene: TRBJ1-6
CDR3 DNA: TGTGCCAGCAGCCTTGGGACAGGGGGAATTTCACCCCTCCACTTT
CDR3 protein: CASSLGTGGISPLHF

clone size: many
V gene: TRBV9
D gene: .
J gene: TRBJ1-5
CDR3 DNA: TGTGCCAGCAGCGTAGAGGGGAGCAATCAGCCCCAGCATTTT
CDR3 protein: CASSVEGSNQPQHF

clone size: .
V gene: TRBV12-3/TRBV12-4
D gene: .
J gene: TRBJ2-2
CDR3 DNA: TGTGCCAGCAGCCACGGGGAGCCGAACACCGGGGAGCTGTTTTTT
CDR3 protein: CASSHGEPNTGELFF

clone size: few
V gene: TRBV4-2
D gene: TRBD1
J gene: TRBJ1-1
CDR3 DNA: TGTGCCAGCAGCCTAAGCGGACAGGGTGGGACTGAAGCTTTCTTT
CDR3 protein: CASSLSGQGGTEAFF

clone size: few
V gene: TRBV5-6
D gene: .
J gene: TRBJ1-1
CDR3 DNA: TGTGCCAGCAGCTTGAGCGCGGGACGGATCACTGAAGCTTTCTTT
CDR3 protein: CASSLSAGRITEAFF

clone size: .
V gene: TRBV2
D gene: .
J gene: TRBJ1-5
CDR3 DNA: TGTGCCAGCAAAGGATCAGAGATGGGCAATCAGCCCCAGCATTTT
CDR3 protein: CASKGSEMGNQPQHF